This T cell receptor (beta chain) emerged from a study of T cell changes during pregnancy in multiple sclerosis. Trimming cost V 0 bases and J 4 bases, with 4 bases left between them. The CDR3 loop spans 13 amino acids. Germline V gene lookup returns CDR1 MNHEY and CDR2 SVGAGI. This table comes from immunoSEQ multiplex PCR, and its TCRdb copy is limited to in-frame clones, with some not included. The sample contains 20,000 to 25,000 clones, approximately 84% of which appear only once. The gene calls are TRBV6-5 and TRBJ1-3; no firm D call. The TCR sequence derives from a female donor with multiple sclerosis, enrolled in a pregnancy study. The specimen was CD8+ T cells from peripheral blood mononuclear cells, collected after pregnancy. CDR3 nucleotides: TGTGCCAGCAGTTACTCGCGGGGAAACACCATATATTTT. It yields the protein CASSYSRGNTIYF.